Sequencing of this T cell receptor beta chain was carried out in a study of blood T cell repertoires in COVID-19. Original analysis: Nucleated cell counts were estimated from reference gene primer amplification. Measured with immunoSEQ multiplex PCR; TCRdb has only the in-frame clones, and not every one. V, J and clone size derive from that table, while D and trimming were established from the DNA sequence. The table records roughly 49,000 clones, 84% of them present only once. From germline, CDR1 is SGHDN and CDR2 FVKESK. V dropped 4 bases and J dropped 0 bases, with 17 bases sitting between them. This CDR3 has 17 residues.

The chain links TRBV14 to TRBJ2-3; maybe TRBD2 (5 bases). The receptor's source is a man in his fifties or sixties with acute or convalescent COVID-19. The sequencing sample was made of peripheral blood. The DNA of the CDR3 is TGTGCCAGCAGCCCCCTAACGAGCGGCCGTAGCACAGATACGCAGTATTTT. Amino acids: CASSPLTSGRSTDTQYF.